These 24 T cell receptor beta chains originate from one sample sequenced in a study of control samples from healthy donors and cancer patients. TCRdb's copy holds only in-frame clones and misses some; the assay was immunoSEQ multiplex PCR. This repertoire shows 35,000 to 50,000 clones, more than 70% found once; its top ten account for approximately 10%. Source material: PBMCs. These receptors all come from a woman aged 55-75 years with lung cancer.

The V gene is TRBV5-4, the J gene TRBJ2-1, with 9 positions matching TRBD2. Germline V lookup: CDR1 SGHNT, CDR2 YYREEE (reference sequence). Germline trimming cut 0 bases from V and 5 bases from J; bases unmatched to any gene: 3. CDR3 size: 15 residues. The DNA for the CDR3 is TGTGCCAGCAGCTTGGTAGCGGGAGACGACAATGAGCAGTTCTTC. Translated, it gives CASSLVAGDDNEQFF.

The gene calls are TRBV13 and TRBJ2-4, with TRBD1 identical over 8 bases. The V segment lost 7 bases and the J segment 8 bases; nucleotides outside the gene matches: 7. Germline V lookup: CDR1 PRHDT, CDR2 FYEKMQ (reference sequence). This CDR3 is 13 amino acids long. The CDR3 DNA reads TGTGCCAGCAAGGGTGGACAGGGTGACATTCAGTACTTC. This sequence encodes CASKGGQGDIQYF.

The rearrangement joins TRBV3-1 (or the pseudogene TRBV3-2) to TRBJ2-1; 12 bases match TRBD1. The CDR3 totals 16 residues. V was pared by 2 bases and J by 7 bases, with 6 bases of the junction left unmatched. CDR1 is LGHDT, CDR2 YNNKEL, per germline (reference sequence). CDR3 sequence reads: CASSQTGTGGWNEQFF. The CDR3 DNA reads TGTGCCAGCAGCCAAACCGGGACAGGGGGCTGGAATGAGCAGTTCTTC.

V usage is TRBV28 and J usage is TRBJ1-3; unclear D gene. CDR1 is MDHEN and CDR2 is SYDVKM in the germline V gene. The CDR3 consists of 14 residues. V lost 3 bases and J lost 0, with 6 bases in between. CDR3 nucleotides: TGTGCCAGCAGTTTCGACATCTCTGGAAACACCATATATTTT. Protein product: CASSFDISGNTIYF.

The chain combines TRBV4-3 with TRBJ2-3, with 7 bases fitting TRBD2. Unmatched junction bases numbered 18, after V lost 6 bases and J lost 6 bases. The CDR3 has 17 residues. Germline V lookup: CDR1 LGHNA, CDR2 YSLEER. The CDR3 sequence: CASSPGLWGGDVDTQYF. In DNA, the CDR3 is TGCGCCAGCAGTCCTGGGTTGTGGGGAGGGGACGTCGATACGCAGTATTTT.

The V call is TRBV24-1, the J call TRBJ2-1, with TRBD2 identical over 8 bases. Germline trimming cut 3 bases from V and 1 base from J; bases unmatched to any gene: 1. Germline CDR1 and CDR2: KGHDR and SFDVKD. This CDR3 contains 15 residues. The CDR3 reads CATSDSGSSYNEQFF. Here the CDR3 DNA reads TGTGCCACCAGTGATAGCGGGAGTTCCTACAATGAGCAGTTCTTC.

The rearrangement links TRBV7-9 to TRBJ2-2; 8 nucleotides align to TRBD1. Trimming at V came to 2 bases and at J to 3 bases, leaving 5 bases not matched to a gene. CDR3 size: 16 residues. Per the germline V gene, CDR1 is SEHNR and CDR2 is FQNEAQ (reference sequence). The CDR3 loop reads CASSLRTGLHTGELFF. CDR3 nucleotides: TGTGCCAGCAGCTTACGGACAGGGTTGCACACCGGGGAGCTGTTTTTT. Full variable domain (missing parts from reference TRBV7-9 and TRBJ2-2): DTGVSQNPRHKITKRGQNVTFRCDPISEHNRLYWYRQTLGQGPEFLTYFQNEAQLEKSRLLSDRFSAERPKGSFSTLEIQRTEQGDSAMYLCASSLRTGLHTGELFFGEGSRLTVL.

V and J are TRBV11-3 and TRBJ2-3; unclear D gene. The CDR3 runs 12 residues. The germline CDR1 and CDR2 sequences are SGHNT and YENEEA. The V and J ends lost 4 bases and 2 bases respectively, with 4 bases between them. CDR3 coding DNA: TGTGCCAGCAGCTCTCTCACAGATACGCAGTATTTT. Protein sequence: CASSSLTDTQYF.

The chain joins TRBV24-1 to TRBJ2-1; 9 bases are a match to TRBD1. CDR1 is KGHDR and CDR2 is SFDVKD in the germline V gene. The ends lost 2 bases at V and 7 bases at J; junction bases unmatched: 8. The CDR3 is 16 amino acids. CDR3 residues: CATSDSPGTGWNEQFF. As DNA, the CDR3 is TGTGCCACCAGTGATTCGCCCGGGACAGGGTGGAATGAGCAGTTCTTC.

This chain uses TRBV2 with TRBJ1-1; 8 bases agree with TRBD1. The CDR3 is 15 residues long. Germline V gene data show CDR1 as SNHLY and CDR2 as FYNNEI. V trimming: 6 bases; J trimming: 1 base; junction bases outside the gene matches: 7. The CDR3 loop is CASRLSGTGNTEAFF. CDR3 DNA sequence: TGTGCCAGCAGACTCTCCGGGACAGGGAACACTGAAGCTTTCTTT.

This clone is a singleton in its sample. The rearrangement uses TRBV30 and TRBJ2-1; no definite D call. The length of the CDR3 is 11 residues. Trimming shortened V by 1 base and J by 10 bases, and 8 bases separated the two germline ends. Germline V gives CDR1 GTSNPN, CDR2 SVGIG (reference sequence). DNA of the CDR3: TGTGCCTGGAGTGACTACCCGGAGCAGTTCTTC. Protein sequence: CAWSDYPEQFF.

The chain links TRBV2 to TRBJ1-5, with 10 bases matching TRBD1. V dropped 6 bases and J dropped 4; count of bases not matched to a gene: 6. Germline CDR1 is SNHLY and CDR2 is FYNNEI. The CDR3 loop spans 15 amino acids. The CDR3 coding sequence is TGTGCCAGCAGCGGGGACAGGGGAAGAAATCAGCCCCAGCATTTT. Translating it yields CASSGDRGRNQPQHF.

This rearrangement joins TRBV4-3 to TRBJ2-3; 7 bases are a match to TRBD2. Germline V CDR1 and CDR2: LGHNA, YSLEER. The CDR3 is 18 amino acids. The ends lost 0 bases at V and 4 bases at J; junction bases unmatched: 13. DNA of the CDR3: TGCGCCAGCAGCCAAGACCCCACCACTAGCGAGGTGGCAGATACGCAGTATTTT. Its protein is CASSQDPTTSEVADTQYF.

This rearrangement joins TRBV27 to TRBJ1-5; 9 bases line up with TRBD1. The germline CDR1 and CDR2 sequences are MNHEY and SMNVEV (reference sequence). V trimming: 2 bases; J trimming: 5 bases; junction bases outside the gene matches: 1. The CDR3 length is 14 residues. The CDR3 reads CASSLGTGHQPQHF. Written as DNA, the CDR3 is TGTGCCAGCAGTTTAGGGACAGGGCATCAGCCCCAGCATTTT.

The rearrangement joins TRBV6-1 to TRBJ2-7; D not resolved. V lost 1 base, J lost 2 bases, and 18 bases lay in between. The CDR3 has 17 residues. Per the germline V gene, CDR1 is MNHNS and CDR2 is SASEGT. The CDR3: CASSEGQRQVFPYEQYF. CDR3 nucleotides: TGTGCCAGCAGTGAAGGACAAAGGCAGGTCTTCCCCTACGAGCAGTACTTC.

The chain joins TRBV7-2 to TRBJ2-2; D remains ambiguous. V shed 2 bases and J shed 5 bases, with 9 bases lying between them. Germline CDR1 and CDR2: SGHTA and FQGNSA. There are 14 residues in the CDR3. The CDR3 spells CASSLLRGTGELFF. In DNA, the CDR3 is TGTGCCAGCAGCTTATTGCGAGGTACCGGGGAGCTGTTTTTT. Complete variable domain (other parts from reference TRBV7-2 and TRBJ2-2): GAGVSQSPSNKVTEKGKDVELRCDPISGHTALYWYRQSLGQGLEFLIYFQGNSAPDKSGLPSDRFSAERTGGSVSTLTIQRTQQEDSAVYLCASSLLRGTGELFFGEGSRLTVL.

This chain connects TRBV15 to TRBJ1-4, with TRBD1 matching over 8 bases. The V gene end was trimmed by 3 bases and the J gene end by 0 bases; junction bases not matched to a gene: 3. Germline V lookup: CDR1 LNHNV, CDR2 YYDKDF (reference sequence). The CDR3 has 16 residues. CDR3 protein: CATSRDRAATNEKLFF. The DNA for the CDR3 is TGTGCCACCAGCAGGGACAGGGCCGCAACTAATGAAAAACTGTTTTTT.

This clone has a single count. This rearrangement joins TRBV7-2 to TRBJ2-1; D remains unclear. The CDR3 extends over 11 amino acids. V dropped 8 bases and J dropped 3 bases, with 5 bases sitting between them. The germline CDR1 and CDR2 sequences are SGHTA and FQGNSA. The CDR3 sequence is CASGNYNEQFF. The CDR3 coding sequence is TGTGCCAGCGGAAACTACAATGAGCAGTTCTTC.

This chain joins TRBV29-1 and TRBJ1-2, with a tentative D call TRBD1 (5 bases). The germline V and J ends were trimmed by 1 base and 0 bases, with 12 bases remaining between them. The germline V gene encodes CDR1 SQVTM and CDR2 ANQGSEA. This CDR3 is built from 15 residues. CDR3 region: CSVEGPGTSNYGYTF. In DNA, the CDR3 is TGCAGCGTTGAAGGTCCGGGGACCTCTAACTATGGCTACACCTTC.

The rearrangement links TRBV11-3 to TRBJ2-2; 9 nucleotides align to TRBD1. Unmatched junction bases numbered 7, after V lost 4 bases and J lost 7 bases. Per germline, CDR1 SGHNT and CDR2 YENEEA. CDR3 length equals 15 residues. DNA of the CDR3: TGTGCCAGCAGCTCGGGACAGGGTGGTAGCGGGGAGCTGTTTTTT. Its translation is CASSSGQGGSGELFF.

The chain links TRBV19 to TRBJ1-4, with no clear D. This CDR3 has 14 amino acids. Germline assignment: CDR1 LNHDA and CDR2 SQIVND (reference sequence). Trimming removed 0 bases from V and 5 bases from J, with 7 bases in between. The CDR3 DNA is TGTGCCAGTAGTATAGAGCCTAGGAATGAAAAACTGTTTTTT. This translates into CASSIEPRNEKLFF. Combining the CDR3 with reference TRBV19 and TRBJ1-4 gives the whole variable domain DGGITQSPKYLFRKEGQNVTLSCEQNLNHDAMYWYRQDPGQGLRLIYYSQIVNDFQKGDIAEGYSVSREKKESFPLTVTSAQKNPTAFYLCASSIEPRNEKLFFGSGTQLSVL.

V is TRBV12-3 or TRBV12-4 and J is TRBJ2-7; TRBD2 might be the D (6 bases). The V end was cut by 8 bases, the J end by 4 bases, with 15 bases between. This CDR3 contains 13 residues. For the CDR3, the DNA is TGTGCCAGCGCCACAGGAGGGCCTTACGAGCAGTACTTC. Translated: CASATGGPYEQYF.

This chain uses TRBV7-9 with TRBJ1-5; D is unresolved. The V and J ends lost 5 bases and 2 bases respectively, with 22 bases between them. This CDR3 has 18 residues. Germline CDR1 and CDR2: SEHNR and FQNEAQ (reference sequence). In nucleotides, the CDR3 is TGTGCCAGCAGCAGAGGGCAGGCCGGGCGCATTGGCAATCAGCCCCAGCATTTT. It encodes CASSRGQAGRIGNQPQHF. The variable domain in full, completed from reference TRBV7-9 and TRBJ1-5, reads DTGVSQNPRHKITKRGQNVTFRCDPISEHNRLYWYRQTLGQGPEFLTYFQNEAQLEKSRLLSDRFSAERPKGSFSTLEIQRTEQGDSAMYLCASSRGQAGRIGNQPQHFGDGTRLSIL.

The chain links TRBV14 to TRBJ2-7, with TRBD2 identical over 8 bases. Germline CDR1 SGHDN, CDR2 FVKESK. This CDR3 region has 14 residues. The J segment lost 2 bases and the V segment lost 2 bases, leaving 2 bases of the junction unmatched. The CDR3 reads CASSQKAGAYEQYF. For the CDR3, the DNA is TGTGCCAGCAGCCAAAAAGCGGGAGCCTACGAGCAGTACTTC. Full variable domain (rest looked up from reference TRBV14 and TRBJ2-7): EAGVTQFPSHSVIEKGQTVTLRCDPISGHDNLYWYRRVMGKEIKFLLHFVKESKQDESGMPNNRFLAERTGGTYSTLKVQPAELEDSGVYFCASSQKAGAYEQYFGPGTRLTVT.